This T cell receptor (beta chain) was retrieved from a study of blood T cells in healthy people across ages. Study results and limitations: TCR beta diversity, measured per million T cells, fell in a roughly linear way with age. Greater diversity and more naive CD4+ cells were seen in long-lived donors than in aged donors. Researchers said unsorted PBMCs prevented a conclusive naive versus antigen-experienced comparison.

Note on this clonotype: Its target is not known.

The CDR3 totals 13 residues. The J segment lost 10 bases and the V segment lost 7 bases, leaving 12 bases of the junction unmatched. The V gene's germline CDR1 is SGHAT and CDR2 FQNNGV. Next came a second PCR, run for about 6 to 12 cycles, which used a sample-barcoded 5' primer along with a J-beta primer mix. TCRdb analysed the 5' RACE reads with MiXCR anew, one entry per CDR3 protein. The sample lists about 1,800,000 distinct CDR3 sequences, under 30% seen once, with roughly 8.2% in the top ten. This TCR derives from a woman younger than 45 in good health. Sequenced: blood. The chain links TRBV11-2 to TRBJ1-1, with 7 bases fitting TRBD1. CDR3 nucleotide sequence: TGTGCCAGCACTCCCGTGGGGGGACAGAGAGCTTTCTTT. It codes for CASTPVGGQRAFF.